These 11 T cell receptor beta chains share one sample of origin, sequenced in a study of blood T cell repertoires in COVID-19. This table comes from immunoSEQ multiplex PCR, and its TCRdb copy is limited to in-frame clones, with some not included. The repertoire holds roughly 110,000 clones, approximately 86% seen once, with roughly 4% in the top ten. Input material: peripheral blood. The receptors come from a man aged 40-55 years with acute or convalescent COVID-19.

V usage is TRBV15 and J usage is TRBJ2-7; D call uncertain. There are 14 residues in the CDR3. Germline V CDR1 and CDR2: LNHNV, YYDKDF (reference sequence). Trimming removed 0 bases at V and 5 bases at J, with 11 bases between. CDR3 in DNA: TGTGCCACCAGCAGAGAAATAGCTCTCGACGAGCAGTACTTC. Translating it yields CATSREIALDEQYF.

This chain connects TRBV7-8 to TRBJ2-1; D may be TRBD2 (5 bases). The CDR3 consists of 14 residues. Germline loops: CDR1 SGHVS, CDR2 FQNEAQ. With 3 bases removed from V and 2 bases from J, the gap between germline ends came to 8 bases. The CDR3 DNA is TGTGCCAGCAGCTTTGAGGGCCCCTACAATGAGCAGTTCTTC. Encoded protein: CASSFEGPYNEQFF.

The gene calls are TRBV24-1 and TRBJ2-7; the match to TRBD2 covers 14 bases. From germline, CDR1 is KGHDR and CDR2 SFDVKD. This CDR3 is built from 16 residues. V lost 3 bases, J lost 2 bases, and 2 bases stayed unmatched. CDR3 sequence: CATSDQTSGGAYEQYF. CDR3 DNA sequence: TGTGCCACCAGTGATCAGACTAGCGGGGGGGCCTACGAGCAGTACTTC.

The V call is TRBV6-5, the J call TRBJ1-5; 7 bases match TRBD1. The germline gives CDR1 MNHEY, CDR2 SVGAGI. Trimming at V came to 6 bases and at J to 2 bases, leaving 7 bases not matched to a gene. The CDR3 runs 15 residues. The CDR3: CASRPQGLGNQPQHF. As DNA, the CDR3 is TGTGCCAGCAGACCACAGGGGCTCGGCAATCAGCCCCAGCATTTT.

This clone was counted a few times. J is TRBJ1-4 and V is TRBV5-6; TRBD1 matches at 8 bases. The trim removed 2 bases at V and 15 bases at J, leaving 9 bases unmatched. This CDR3 is 13 amino acids long. Germline V lookup: CDR1 SGHDT, CDR2 YYEEEE. The CDR3 sequence is CASSFAQGVEVFF. CDR3 DNA sequence: TGTGCCAGCAGCTTCGCACAGGGGGTAGAGGTGTTTTTT.

This clone has only a few counts. The genes are TRBV27 and TRBJ2-7; D uncertain. The ends were cut back, 6 bases at V and 2 bases at J, with 17 bases in the middle. CDR1 is MNHEY and CDR2 is SMNVEV in the germline V gene (reference sequence). CDR3 size: 15 residues. This CDR3 reads CASRPIRFTAYEQYF. CDR3 DNA: TGTGCCAGCAGGCCGATCAGGTTTACGGCCTACGAGCAGTACTTC.

This chain uses TRBV7-8 with TRBJ2-1; 8 bases are a match to TRBD2. J was trimmed by 10 bases and V by 1 base; bases with no gene match: 15. The CDR3 runs 17 residues. CDR1 is SGHVS, CDR2 FQNEAQ, per germline. The CDR3 bases are TGTGCCAGCAGCTTAGTCCGGACGAGCGGGGGACCCAAGGAGCAGTTCTTC. Protein: CASSLVRTSGGPKEQFF.

The rearrangement joins TRBV9 to TRBJ1-6, with D possibly matching TRBD1 (6 bases). The CDR3 loop spans 14 amino acids. Germline V lookup: CDR1 SGDLS, CDR2 YYNGEE. Trimming shortened V by 4 bases and J by 8 bases, and 13 bases separated the two germline ends. This CDR3 is CASSSRRGDSPLHF. The CDR3 bases are TGTGCCAGCAGCTCCCGCAGGGGCGATTCACCCCTCCACTTT. Variable domain in full (rest from reference TRBV9 and TRBJ1-6): DSGVTQTPKHLITATGQRVTLRCSPRSGDLSVYWYQQSLDQGLQFLIQYYNGEERAKGNILERFSAQQFPDLHSELNLSSLELGDSALYFCASSSRRGDSPLHFGNGTRLTVT.

The chain recombines TRBV3-1 (or the pseudogene TRBV3-2) with TRBJ2-1; 8 nucleotides align to TRBD2. Germline trimming cut 4 bases from V and 6 bases from J; bases unmatched to any gene: 5. Germline V CDR1 and CDR2: LGHDT, YNNKEL (reference sequence). The CDR3 extends over 14 amino acids. The CDR3 DNA is TGTGCCAGCAGCCCGGGACTAGGTTTCAATGAGCAGTTCTTC. It specifies CASSPGLGFNEQFF.

V and J are TRBV5-1 and TRBJ2-1; TRBD1 agrees at 8 bases. V gave up 4 bases and J gave up 1 base; unmatched junction bases: 4. Germline V gene sequence: CDR1 SGHRS, CDR2 YFSETQ. This CDR3 comprises 15 residues. In DNA form, the CDR3 reads TGCGCCAGCAGCCAACAGGGGGATTCCTACAATGAGCAGTTCTTC. Translating it yields CASSQQGDSYNEQFF.

The rearrangement uses TRBV5-1 and TRBJ2-6, with 7 bases lining up with TRBD1. The V segment lost 1 base and the J segment 2 bases; nucleotides outside the gene matches: 6. CDR1 SGHRS and CDR2 YFSETQ come from the germline V gene. The CDR3 loop spans 17 amino acids. CDR3 amino acids: CASSLNPQGAGANVLTF. The CDR3 coding sequence is TGCGCCAGCAGCTTGAATCCGCAGGGGGCTGGGGCCAACGTCCTGACTTTC.